Each of the 17 T cell receptor beta chains below was sequenced from the same sample in a study of T cell repertoires in cytomegalovirus infection. Using its own MiXCR run on the reads, TCRdb lists one record per CDR3 protein. Here the sample spans roughly 320,000 distinct CDR3 sequences, 9.5% being singletons. The sample taken for sequencing was PBMCs. These receptors were obtained from a human donor in good health (CMV status not recorded). Some clones in this sample may be carry-over from other donors' samples.

This clonotype has at least ten counts. The chain employs TRBV11-2 and TRBJ2-7; 9 nucleotides agree with TRBD2. In germline, CDR1 is SGHAT, CDR2 FQNNGV. The CDR3 has 19 residues. The junction had 13 bases not matched to a gene; V was cut back by 0 bases and J by 1 base. The CDR3: CASSLDEKVRLAGSYEQYF. The CDR3 bases are TGTGCCAGCAGCTTAGATGAAAAAGTAAGGCTAGCGGGGTCCTACGAGCAGTACTTC. Based on the CDR3 plus reference TRBV11-2 and TRBJ2-7, the full variable domain is EAGVAQSPRYKIIEKRQSVAFWCNPISGHATLYWYQQILGQGPKLLIQFQNNGVVDDSQLPKDRFSAERLKGVDSTLKIQPAKLEDSAVYLCASSLDEKVRLAGSYEQYFGPGTRLTVT.

CDR3 bases: TGCGCCAGTTCCCCCGGGACAGTTTCGCATCAGCCCCAGCATTTT. Translated, it gives CASSPGTVSHQPQHF. The rearrangement uses TRBV5-1 and TRBJ1-5; 7 bases match TRBD1. The CDR3 covers 15 residues. V gave up 8 bases and J gave up 5 bases; unmatched junction bases: 13. Germline CDR1 SGHRS, CDR2 YFSETQ.

This clonotype was found a few times. V and J are TRBV12-3 or TRBV12-4 and TRBJ2-1, with D maybe TRBD2 (6 bases). The length of the CDR3 is 13 residues. V lost 6 bases and J lost 12, with 18 bases in between. The CDR3 spells CASREAGFGTQFF. For the CDR3, the DNA is TGTGCCAGCAGAGAGGCGGGATTCGGAACGCAGTTCTTC.

Ten or more counts support this clonotype. V is TRBV7-2 and J is TRBJ2-5, with 8 nucleotides matching TRBD1. V lost 4 bases to trimming and J lost 7 bases; unmatched junction nucleotides: 5. Germline V lookup: CDR1 SGHTA, CDR2 FQGNSA. The CDR3 runs 13 residues. CDR3 protein: CASSYDRGGTQYF. CDR3 coding DNA: TGTGCCAGCAGCTACGACAGGGGAGGGACCCAGTACTTC.

This clonotype was detected many times. V is TRBV6-5 and J is TRBJ2-7; 9 bases line up with TRBD2. Trimming at V came to 0 bases and at J to 2 bases, leaving 11 bases not matched to a gene. The germline CDR1 and CDR2 sequences are MNHEY and SVGAGI. This CDR3 contains 18 residues. The CDR3 is CASSYSLGSAGGTYEQYF. For the CDR3, the DNA is TGTGCCAGCAGTTACTCCCTCGGGTCGGCGGGGGGGACCTACGAGCAGTACTTC.

This clonotype was counted between two and nine times. This sequence joins TRBV29-1 and TRBJ2-1; D is perhaps TRBD2 (6 bases). The germline gives CDR1 SQVTM, CDR2 ANQGSEA. CDR3 length equals 15 residues. The germline V and J ends were trimmed by 4 bases and 4 bases, with 17 bases remaining between them. CDR3 nucleotides: TGCAGCGTTGCAAGGCCGGGACTGGATTACAATGAGCAGTTCTTC. Its translation: CSVARPGLDYNEQFF.

In this sample, this clonotype turned up many times. The J gene is TRBJ2-3, the V gene TRBV5-4; D might be TRBD1 or TRBD2, each matching 5 bases. V gave up 0 bases and J gave up 3 bases, with 11 bases separating them. Germline CDR1 SGHNT, CDR2 YYREEE (reference sequence). This CDR3 contains 15 residues. The CDR3 coding sequence is TGTGCCAGCAGCTTGGATGGGGGATTTACAGATACGCAGTATTTT. This gives the protein CASSLDGGFTDTQYF.

This clonotype was counted between two and nine times. The chain employs TRBV7-9 and TRBJ2-7; 7 bases agree with TRBD1. Trimming cost V 5 bases and J 7 bases; bases outside gene matches: 8. The length of the CDR3 is 13 residues. Germline V CDR1 and CDR2: SEHNR, FQNEAQ (reference sequence). CDR3 in DNA: TGTGCCAGCAGCACCCGGGACAGCTCAGAGCAGTACTTC. Its protein is CASSTRDSSEQYF.

This clonotype has ten or more counts. The chain has TRBV12-3 or TRBV12-4 and TRBJ2-1; no reliable D call. The CDR3 sequence is 14 residues long. Trimming pared 7 bases from V and 4 bases from J, leaving 14 bases between. The CDR3 coding sequence is TGTGCCAGCACCTTGGGGAATTCTTACAATGAGCAGTTCTTC. Translation gives CASTLGNSYNEQFF.

This chain links TRBV7-3 with TRBJ2-1; TRBD2 aligns across 13 bases. Per germline, CDR1 SGHTA and CDR2 FQGTGA. The CDR3 is made up of 16 amino acids. J gave up 4 bases and V 4 bases, and 4 bases lay outside the gene matches. The CDR3 loop reads CASSSLLAGGYNEQFF. CDR3 nucleotide sequence: TGTGCCAGCAGCTCGTTACTAGCGGGGGGGTACAATGAGCAGTTCTTC.

This clonotype was observed many times. The V call is TRBV20-1, the J call TRBJ2-5; D perhaps matches TRBD1 (6 bases). With 0 bases removed from V and 0 bases from J, the gap between germline ends came to 11 bases. CDR1 is DFQATT, CDR2 SNEGSKA, per germline (reference sequence). The CDR3 is made up of 15 amino acids. The CDR3: CSARDQGRYQETQYF. CDR3 DNA: TGCAGTGCTAGAGATCAGGGGCGATACCAAGAGACCCAGTACTTC.

This clonotype was seen only a few times. This rearrangement joins TRBV7-2 to TRBJ2-5; D not resolved. The CDR3 is 14 amino acids. V was pared by 4 bases and J by 5 bases, with 14 bases between. Germline CDR1 SGHTA, CDR2 FQGNSA. CDR3 amino acids: CASSSSSLLETQYF. Here the CDR3 DNA reads TGTGCCAGCAGCTCCAGCAGCCTTTTGGAGACCCAGTACTTC.

The sample holds many counts of this clonotype. The V and J genes are TRBV19 and TRBJ1-1; D remains unclear. Germline CDR1 reads LNHDA; CDR2 reads SQIVND (reference sequence). The V end was cut by 5 bases, the J end by 0 bases, with 19 bases between. CDR3 size: 17 residues. The DNA of the CDR3 is TGTGCCAGTAGTCGTGGCCACTTGCCCCCCATGAACACTGAAGCTTTCTTT. Protein sequence: CASSRGHLPPMNTEAFF.

This clonotype was found many times. In DNA, the CDR3 is TGTGCCAGCGGGATAGCGGTGACGAACACCGGGGAGCTGTTTTTT. As protein: CASGIAVTNTGELFF. V usage is TRBV7-2 and J usage is TRBJ2-2; D perhaps matches TRBD2 (6 bases). The CDR3 sequence is 15 residues long. The V and J ends lost 8 bases and 0 bases respectively, with 13 bases between them. Germline CDR1 is SGHTA and CDR2 is FQGNSA.

This clonotype appeared many times. This chain joins TRBV7-2 and TRBJ1-4, with D hard to call. Trimming removed 3 bases at V and 0 bases at J, with 5 bases between. The germline gives CDR1 SGHTA, CDR2 FQGNSA. CDR3 length: 14 amino acids. CDR3 protein: CASSFVATNEKLFF. CDR3 DNA: TGTGCCAGCAGCTTTGTAGCAACTAATGAAAAACTGTTTTTT.

Points on this clonotype: This may come from a read error, since a much larger clone is one base off. The chain links TRBV7-2 to TRBJ2-3, with 7 bases fitting TRBD1. Germline trimming cut 7 bases from V and 0 bases from J; bases unmatched to any gene: 1. From germline, CDR1 is SGHTA and CDR2 FQGNSA. CDR3 size: 13 residues. The CDR3 loop reads CASMGQSTDTQYF. In nucleotides, the CDR3 is TGTGCCAGCATGGGACAGAGCACAGATACGCAGTATTTT.

This clonotype was seen only a few times. The V gene is TRBV7-2, the J gene TRBJ1-4, with D possibly being TRBD1 (5 bases). V was clipped by 2 bases and J by 3 bases, with 7 bases between them. The CDR3 contains 14 residues. The germline V gene encodes CDR1 SGHTA and CDR2 FQGNSA. The CDR3 spells CASSLRGANEKLFF. Here the CDR3 DNA reads TGTGCCAGCAGCTTAAGAGGGGCTAATGAAAAACTGTTTTTT.